The rows below give T cell receptor beta chains drawn from one sample of a study of cytomegalovirus exposure and HLA in healthy donors. Method: immunoSEQ multiplex PCR; TCRdb's copy keeps in-frame clones and lacks some. The sample consists of some 270,000 clones, about 80% of them appearing once. Sequencing was carried out using PBMCs. Every receptor here comes from a girl aged 2-10 years in good health and CMV-seronegative. Both conserved end residues are part of each CDR3. A D gene is named only where the DNA matches it firmly. Where a row states a size, it is once, few, many or the class of an expanded clone; other rows omit it.

clone size: -
V gene: TRBV27
J gene: TRBJ2-7
D gene: -
CDR3 protein: CASSDRFSYEQYF
CDR3 DNA: TGTGCCAGCAGCGACAGGTTTTCCTACGAGCAGTACTTC

clone size: -
V gene: TRBV5-1
J gene: TRBJ2-1
D gene: TRBD2
CDR3 protein: CASSRKTGTSGANEQFF
CDR3 DNA: TGCGCCAGCAGCCGAAAAACCGGGACTAGCGGGGCCAATGAGCAGTTCTTC

clone size: -
V gene: TRBV19
J gene: TRBJ2-4
D gene: -
CDR3 protein: CASSPQSPGYIQYF
CDR3 DNA: TGTGCCTCCTCACCTCAAAGCCCGGGGTACATTCAGTACTTC

clone size: -
V gene: TRBV28
J gene: TRBJ2-5
D gene: -
CDR3 protein: CASSFWGRETQYF
CDR3 DNA: TGTGCCAGCAGTTTTTGGGGGCGGGAGACCCAGTACTTC

clone size: -
V gene: TRBV6-1
J gene: TRBJ2-3
D gene: -
CDR3 protein: CASSEAARIPDTQYF
CDR3 DNA: TGTGCCAGCAGTGAAGCGGCCAGGATCCCAGATACGCAGTATTTT

clone size: -
V gene: TRBV19
J gene: TRBJ2-7
D gene: TRBD1
CDR3 protein: CASSGGQGWAEQYF
CDR3 DNA: TGTGCCAGTAGTGGGGGACAGGGGTGGGCCGAGCAGTACTTC

clone size: few
V gene: TRBV5-1
J gene: TRBJ2-3
D gene: TRBD2
CDR3 protein: CASSLWASGSTDTQYF
CDR3 DNA: TGCGCCAGCAGCTTGTGGGCTAGCGGAAGCACAGATACGCAGTATTTT

clone size: once
V gene: TRBV19
J gene: TRBJ1-3
D gene: -
CDR3 protein: CASSMMGGTGNTIYF
CDR3 DNA: TGTGCCAGTAGTATGATGGGGGGAACTGGAAACACCATATATTTT

clone size: -
V gene: TRBV5-1
J gene: TRBJ2-5
D gene: -
CDR3 protein: CASSLAGSGQETQYF
CDR3 DNA: TGCGCCAGCAGCTTGGCCGGATCGGGGCAAGAGACCCAGTACTTC

clone size: -
V gene: TRBV27
J gene: TRBJ2-1
D gene: -
CDR3 protein: CASSLSGGNEQFF
CDR3 DNA: TGTGCCAGCAGTTTATCGGGAGGCAATGAGCAGTTCTTC

clone size: -
V gene: TRBV14
J gene: TRBJ1-1
D gene: TRBD1
CDR3 protein: CASSLQGEAFF
CDR3 DNA: TGTGCCAGCAGTCTACAGGGGGAAGCTTTCTTT

clone size: -
V gene: TRBV27
J gene: TRBJ2-7
D gene: -
CDR3 protein: CASSLAGGPYEQYF
CDR3 DNA: TGTGCCAGCAGTTTGGCCGGGGGTCCCTACGAGCAGTACTTC

clone size: once
V gene: TRBV2
J gene: TRBJ2-5
D gene: TRBD1
CDR3 protein: CASSDRGRETQYF
CDR3 DNA: TGTGCCAGCAGCGACAGGGGACGAGAGACCCAGTACTTC

clone size: -
V gene: TRBV28
J gene: TRBJ2-3
D gene: -
CDR3 protein: CASRRGGTQYF
CDR3 DNA: TGTGCCAGCCGAAGGGGGGGTACGCAGTATTTT

clone size: -
V gene: TRBV9
J gene: TRBJ1-2
D gene: TRBD1
CDR3 protein: CASSVGLNRGGGYTF
CDR3 DNA: TGTGCCAGCAGCGTAGGCCTAAACAGGGGAGGAGGCTACACCTTC

clone size: -
V gene: TRBV5-1
J gene: TRBJ2-7
D gene: TRBD1
CDR3 protein: CASSIGQGVSYEQYF
CDR3 DNA: TGCGCCAGCAGCATAGGACAGGGGGTTTCCTACGAGCAGTACTTC

clone size: -
V gene: TRBV28
J gene: TRBJ2-4
D gene: TRBD1
CDR3 protein: CASSFGQGAYIQYF
CDR3 DNA: TGTGCCAGCAGTTTTGGACAGGGGGCTTACATTCAGTACTTC

clone size: few
V gene: TRBV9
J gene: TRBJ2-7
D gene: -
CDR3 protein: CASSVDSGPPYEQYF
CDR3 DNA: TGTGCCAGCAGCGTAGACAGCGGGCCCCCCTACGAGCAGTACTTC

clone size: -
V gene: TRBV9
J gene: TRBJ1-2
D gene: TRBD1
CDR3 protein: CASRGQTYGYTF
CDR3 DNA: TGTGCCAGCAGGGGACAGACCTATGGCTACACCTTC

clone size: once
V gene: TRBV28
J gene: TRBJ1-3
D gene: -
CDR3 protein: CASSLAMGGSGNTIYF
CDR3 DNA: TGTGCCAGCAGTTTAGCCATGGGGGGCTCTGGAAACACCATATATTTT

clone size: -
V gene: TRBV28
J gene: TRBJ1-2
D gene: -
CDR3 protein: CASSFRQGPYGYTF
CDR3 DNA: TGTGCCAGCAGTTTTCGGCAGGGGCCCTATGGCTACACCTTC

clone size: -
V gene: TRBV10-2
J gene: TRBJ1-4
D gene: -
CDR3 protein: CASSDDTGPNEKLFF
CDR3 DNA: TGCGCCAGCAGTGACGACACAGGCCCTAATGAAAAACTGTTTTTT

clone size: -
V gene: TRBV7-9
J gene: TRBJ2-1
D gene: -
CDR3 protein: CASSFALVYNEQFF
CDR3 DNA: TGTGCCAGCAGCTTTGCCCTAGTTTACAATGAGCAGTTCTTC

clone size: -
V gene: TRBV2
J gene: TRBJ2-3
D gene: TRBD2
CDR3 protein: CASRKSSGNTDTQYF
CDR3 DNA: TGTGCCAGCAGGAAATCTAGCGGAAACACAGATACGCAGTATTTT

clone size: -
V gene: TRBV5-1
J gene: TRBJ2-2
D gene: -
CDR3 protein: CASSLRREGTGELFF
CDR3 DNA: TGCGCCAGCAGCTTGCGACGGGAAGGGACCGGGGAGCTGTTTTTT

clone size: -
V gene: TRBV11-2
J gene: TRBJ1-4
D gene: TRBD1
CDR3 protein: CASSVQGLYNEKLFF
CDR3 DNA: TGTGCCAGCAGCGTACAGGGGCTATACAATGAAAAACTGTTTTTT

clone size: -
V gene: TRBV11-2
J gene: TRBJ2-7
D gene: TRBD2
CDR3 protein: CASSTGALAGGTSSYEQYF
CDR3 DNA: TGTGCCAGCAGCACAGGGGCCCTAGCGGGGGGGACTTCCTCCTACGAGCAGTACTTC

clone size: -
V gene: TRBV9
J gene: TRBJ1-2
D gene: TRBD1
CDR3 protein: CASSVGTGDYGYTF
CDR3 DNA: TGTGCCAGCAGCGTAGGTACAGGGGATTATGGCTACACCTTC

clone size: -
V gene: TRBV7-9
J gene: TRBJ2-7
D gene: -
CDR3 protein: CASSLPSSFYEQYF
CDR3 DNA: TGTGCCAGCAGCTTACCTAGCAGCTTCTACGAGCAGTACTTC

clone size: -
V gene: TRBV7-6
J gene: TRBJ2-1
D gene: TRBD2
CDR3 protein: CASSPDEAGSSYNEQFF
CDR3 DNA: TGTGCCAGCAGCCCGGATGAAGCGGGGAGCTCCTACAATGAGCAGTTCTTC

clone size: few
V gene: TRBV10-3
J gene: TRBJ2-1
D gene: TRBD2
CDR3 protein: CAISPLLAGGSSYNEQFF
CDR3 DNA: TGTGCCATCAGCCCCCTCCTAGCGGGAGGGAGCTCCTACAATGAGCAGTTCTTC

clone size: few
V gene: TRBV5-4
J gene: TRBJ2-7
D gene: TRBD2
CDR3 protein: CASSSPSGGDYEQYF
CDR3 DNA: TGTGCCAGCAGCTCCCCTAGCGGGGGGGACTACGAGCAGTACTTC

clone size: few
V gene: TRBV5-1
J gene: TRBJ1-2
D gene: TRBD1
CDR3 protein: CASSLGQGNYGYTF
CDR3 DNA: TGCGCCAGCAGCTTAGGACAGGGAAACTATGGCTACACCTTC

clone size: -
V gene: TRBV4-1
J gene: TRBJ1-2
D gene: -
CDR3 protein: CASSQDRLGTLANYGYTF
CDR3 DNA: TGCGCCAGCAGCCAAGATAGACTCGGGACACTCGCTAACTATGGCTACACCTTC

clone size: -
V gene: TRBV7-9
J gene: TRBJ1-1
D gene: -
CDR3 protein: CASSPQGTVNTEAFF
CDR3 DNA: TGTGCCAGCAGCCCCCAGGGGACGGTGAACACTGAAGCTTTCTTT

clone size: -
V gene: TRBV11-3
J gene: TRBJ1-3
D gene: -
CDR3 protein: CASFICDSGNTIYF
CDR3 DNA: TGTGCCAGCTTCATATGCGACTCTGGAAACACCATATATTTT

clone size: -
V gene: TRBV28
J gene: TRBJ1-2
D gene: -
CDR3 protein: CASSTVQATNYGYTF
CDR3 DNA: TGTGCCAGCAGCACCGTACAGGCGACTAACTATGGCTACACCTTC

clone size: -
V gene: TRBV9
J gene: TRBJ2-1
D gene: -
CDR3 protein: CASSVGLTSYNEQFF
CDR3 DNA: TGTGCCAGCAGCGTGGGACTTACTTCCTACAATGAGCAGTTCTTC

clone size: -
V gene: TRBV5-4
J gene: TRBJ1-6
D gene: -
CDR3 protein: CASSLDAGTHSPLHF
CDR3 DNA: TGTGCCAGCAGCTTGGATGCGGGAACCCATTCACCCCTCCACTTT

clone size: few
V gene: TRBV7-7
J gene: TRBJ2-5
D gene: TRBD1
CDR3 protein: CASSRDRGVETQYF
CDR3 DNA: TGTGCCAGCAGCCGGGACAGGGGCGTGGAGACCCAGTACTTC

clone size: -
V gene: TRBV11-1
J gene: TRBJ2-3
D gene: -
CDR3 protein: CASSPRGDTQYF
CDR3 DNA: TGTGCCAGCAGTCCGAGAGGGGATACGCAGTATTTT

clone size: -
V gene: TRBV5-1
J gene: TRBJ1-2
D gene: -
CDR3 protein: CASSLEPSGYGYTF
CDR3 DNA: TGCGCCAGCAGCTTGGAACCGTCAGGGTATGGCTACACCTTC

clone size: -
V gene: TRBV5-4
J gene: TRBJ2-5
D gene: TRBD1
CDR3 protein: CASSSTGTQETQYF
CDR3 DNA: TGTGCCAGCAGCTCGACAGGGACACAAGAGACCCAGTACTTC

clone size: -
V gene: TRBV5-4
J gene: TRBJ1-2
D gene: -
CDR3 protein: CASSLQAGISDGYTF
CDR3 DNA: TGTGCCAGCAGCTTGCAGGCAGGGATAAGTGATGGCTACACCTTC

clone size: -
V gene: TRBV7-9
J gene: TRBJ1-2
D gene: -
CDR3 protein: CASSLAEAGRNGYTF
CDR3 DNA: TGTGCCAGCAGCTTAGCGGAGGCAGGGAGGAATGGCTACACCTTC

clone size: -
V gene: TRBV6-5
J gene: TRBJ1-3
D gene: -
CDR3 protein: CASTYSLNSGNTIYF
CDR3 DNA: TGTGCCAGCACCTATTCCCTCAACTCTGGAAACACCATATATTTT

clone size: few
V gene: TRBV11-2
J gene: TRBJ2-5
D gene: TRBD2
CDR3 protein: CASSLYPPSTRGVQETQYF
CDR3 DNA: TGTGCCAGCAGCCTCTATCCCCCCTCTACGCGGGGGGTCCAAGAGACCCAGTACTTC

clone size: few
V gene: TRBV9
J gene: TRBJ1-2
D gene: -
CDR3 protein: CASSVGGGAYGYTF
CDR3 DNA: TGTGCCAGCAGCGTAGGGGGGGGCGCGTACGGCTACACCTTC

clone size: -
V gene: TRBV28
J gene: TRBJ1-2
D gene: -
CDR3 protein: CASSFQETKRLWGYTF
CDR3 DNA: TGTGCCAGCAGTTTCCAGGAAACAAAGAGACTATGGGGCTACACCTTC

clone size: -
V gene: TRBV7-9
J gene: TRBJ1-1
D gene: -
CDR3 protein: CSSSLLRSEGFDSEAFF
CDR3 DNA: TGTTCCAGCAGCTTATTGAGGTCAGAGGGTTTCGACTCTGAAGCTTTCTTT

clone size: -
V gene: TRBV2
J gene: TRBJ1-2
D gene: -
CDR3 protein: CASNGGNENYGYTF
CDR3 DNA: TGTGCCAGCAACGGCGGCAACGAGAACTATGGCTACACCTTC

clone size: few
V gene: TRBV28
J gene: TRBJ1-3
D gene: -
CDR3 protein: CASNQGRIGNTIYF
CDR3 DNA: TGTGCCAGCAATCAGGGGCGAATTGGAAACACCATATATTTT

clone size: -
V gene: TRBV19
J gene: TRBJ2-7
D gene: TRBD2
CDR3 protein: CASRIAGGSYEQYF
CDR3 DNA: TGTGCCAGTAGGATAGCGGGAGGGAGCTACGAGCAGTACTTC